This record concerns one TCR beta chain sequence. In the original analysis: Estimation of nucleated cell counts relied on the amplification of reference gene primers. The data were produced by immunoSEQ multiplex PCR, yet TCRdb's version contains in-frame clones alone and is incomplete. D and trimming come from the DNA, and the V and J calls and clone size come from that table. The data contain approximately 260,000 clones, around 88% of them singletons. The data derive from a study of blood T cell repertoires in COVID-19. Study-level background: Nucleic acid was either cDNA or gDNA, and it came from T cells, B-cell-depleted T cells, or PBMCs.

The V and J ends lost 7 bases and 7 bases, in that order; junction bases with no gene match: 11. Germline CDR1 reads SGDLS; CDR2 reads YYNGEE. The CDR3 runs to 15 residues. The source material was PBMCs or T cells enriched from blood (not recorded which). This chain links TRBV9 with TRBJ1-6, with 7 bases matching TRBD1. The receptor's source is a woman in her thirties or forties with acute COVID-19. The CDR3 DNA follows: TGTGCCAGCCAACAGGGGATGCTTGGGAATTCACCCCTCCACTTT. Translating gives CASQQGMLGNSPLHF.